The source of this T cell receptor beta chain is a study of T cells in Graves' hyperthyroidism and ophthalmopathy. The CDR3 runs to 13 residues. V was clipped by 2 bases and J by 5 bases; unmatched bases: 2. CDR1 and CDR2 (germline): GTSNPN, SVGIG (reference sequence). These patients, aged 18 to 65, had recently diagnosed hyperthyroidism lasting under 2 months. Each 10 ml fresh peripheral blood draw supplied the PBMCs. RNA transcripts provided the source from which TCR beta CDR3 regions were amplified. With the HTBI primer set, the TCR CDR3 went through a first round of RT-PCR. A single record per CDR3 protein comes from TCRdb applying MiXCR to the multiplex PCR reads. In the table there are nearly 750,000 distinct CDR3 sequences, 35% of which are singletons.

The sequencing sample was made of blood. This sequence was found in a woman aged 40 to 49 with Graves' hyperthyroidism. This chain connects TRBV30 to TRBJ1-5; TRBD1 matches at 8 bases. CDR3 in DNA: TGTGCCTGGAGTTTACAGGGGGATCAGCCCCAGCATTTT. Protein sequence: CAWSLQGDQPQHF.